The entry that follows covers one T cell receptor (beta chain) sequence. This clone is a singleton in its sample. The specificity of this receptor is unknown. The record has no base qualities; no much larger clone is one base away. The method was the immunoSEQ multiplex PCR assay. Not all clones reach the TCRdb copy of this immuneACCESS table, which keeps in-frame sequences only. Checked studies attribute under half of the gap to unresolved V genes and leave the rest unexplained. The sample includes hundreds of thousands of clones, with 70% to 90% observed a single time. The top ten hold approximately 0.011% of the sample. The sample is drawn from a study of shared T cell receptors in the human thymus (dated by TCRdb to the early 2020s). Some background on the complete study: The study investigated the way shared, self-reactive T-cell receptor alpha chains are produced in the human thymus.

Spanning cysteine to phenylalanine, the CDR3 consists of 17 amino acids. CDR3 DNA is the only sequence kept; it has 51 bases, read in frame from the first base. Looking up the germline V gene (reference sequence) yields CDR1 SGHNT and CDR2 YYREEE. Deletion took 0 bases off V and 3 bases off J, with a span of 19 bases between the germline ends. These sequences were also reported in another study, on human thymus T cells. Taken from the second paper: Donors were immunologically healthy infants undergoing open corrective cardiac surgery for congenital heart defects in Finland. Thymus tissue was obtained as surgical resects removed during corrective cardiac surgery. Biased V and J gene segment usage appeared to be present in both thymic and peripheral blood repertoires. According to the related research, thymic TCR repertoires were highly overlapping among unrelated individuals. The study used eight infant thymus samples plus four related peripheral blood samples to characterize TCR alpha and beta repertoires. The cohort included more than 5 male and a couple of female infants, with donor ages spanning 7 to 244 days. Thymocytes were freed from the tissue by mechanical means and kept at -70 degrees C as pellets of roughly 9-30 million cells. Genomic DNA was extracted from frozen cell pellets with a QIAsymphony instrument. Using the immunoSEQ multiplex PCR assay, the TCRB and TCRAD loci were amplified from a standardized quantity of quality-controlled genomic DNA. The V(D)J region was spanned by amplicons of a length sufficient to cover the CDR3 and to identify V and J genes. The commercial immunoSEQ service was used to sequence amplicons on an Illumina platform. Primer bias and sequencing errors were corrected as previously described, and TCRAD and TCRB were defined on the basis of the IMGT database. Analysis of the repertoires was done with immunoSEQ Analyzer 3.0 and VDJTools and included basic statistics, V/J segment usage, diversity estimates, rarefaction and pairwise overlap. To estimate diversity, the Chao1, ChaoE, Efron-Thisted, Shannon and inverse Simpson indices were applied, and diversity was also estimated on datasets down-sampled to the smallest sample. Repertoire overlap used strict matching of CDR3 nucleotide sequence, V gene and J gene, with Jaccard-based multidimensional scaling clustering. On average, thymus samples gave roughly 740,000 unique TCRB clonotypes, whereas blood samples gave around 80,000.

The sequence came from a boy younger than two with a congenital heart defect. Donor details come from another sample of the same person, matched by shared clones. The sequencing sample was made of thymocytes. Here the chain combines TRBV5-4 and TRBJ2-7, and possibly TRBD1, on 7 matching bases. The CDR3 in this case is CASSLGGKQGGRYEQYF. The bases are TGTGCCAGCAGCTTGGGGGGTAAGCAGGGGGGACGCTACGAGCAGTACTTC.